This TCR beta chain is drawn from a study of T cells after yellow fever vaccination. Study-level findings and limits: Only a minor proportion of clonotypes was detected across both CD4 and CD8 compartments. Among primary-vaccination clones, most reappeared after the booster, at approximately 97% for CD4 and 88% for CD8.

The CDR3 spans 13 residues. In germline, CDR1 is SSHAT, CDR2 FNYEAQ (reference sequence). By frequency in the sample, this clonotype is medium-sized. As yet, its antigen is unknown. 5'RACE template switching added a universal primer site and UMIs to TCR cDNA. TCRdb ran MiXCR on the 5' RACE reads and lists one entry per CDR3 protein. The data hold around 70,000 distinct CDR3 sequences, with approximately 7% observed a single time. The V call is TRBV7-7, the J call TRBJ2-2; TRBD1 or TRBD2 may be the D gene (6 bases each). The source material was CD8+ T cells sorted from PBMCs, sampled 4 to 6 days after the first yellow fever vaccination. The receptor's source is a man between 18 and 35 years old who received the YFV17D yellow fever vaccine. CDR3 sequence reads: CASAPGATGELFF. For the CDR3, the DNA is TGTGCTAGCGCCCCGGGGGCCACCGGGGAGCTGTTTTTT.